Listed below are T cell receptor beta chains from one sample, sequenced in a study of shared clonotypes between healthy human individuals. Assay: immunoSEQ multiplex PCR; the TCRdb copy retains only in-frame clones and omits some. The table records 980,000 or so clones, about three quarters of them present only once. The sequencing input was memory CD4+ T cells sorted from blood. The source of these receptors is a young man in good health. Both conserved end residues are part of each CDR3. The D gene is left open where the match is weak. Rows give clone size only sometimes, using once, few, many, or a class for an expanded clone.

V	J	D	size	CDR3	DNA
TRBV30	TRBJ1-2	-	-	CAWSVQKNGYTF	TGTGCCTGGAGTGTACAGAAGAATGGCTACACCTTC
TRBV19	TRBJ1-3	-	few	CASSISGTHSGNTIYF	TGTGCCAGTAGTATATCAGGGACACACTCTGGAAACACCATATATTTT
TRBV29-1	TRBJ1-3	-	once	CSVDPGSENTIYF	TGCAGCGTTGATCCAGGGAGCGAAAACACCATATATTTT
TRBV5-1	TRBJ2-6	-	-	CASSAGQFGSGANVLTF	TGCGCCAGCAGCGCGGGACAGTTCGGCTCTGGGGCCAACGTCCTGACTTTC
TRBV7-7	TRBJ2-5	-	-	CASSLGGRETQYF	TGTGCTAGCAGCTTAGGGGGGCGCGAGACCCAGTACTTC
TRBV6-1	TRBJ1-6	TRBD1	-	CASSDRQGGGSPLHF	TGTGCCAGCAGTGACCGGCAGGGGGGAGGATCACCCCTCCACTTT
TRBV27	TRBJ1-5	-	few	CASSLLGRGHGQPQHF	TGTGCCAGCAGTTTATTAGGCCGAGGGCATGGCCAGCCCCAGCATTTT
TRBV6-5	TRBJ2-1	TRBD2	few	CASSYSTSGTNEQFF	TGTGCCAGCAGTTACTCGACTAGCGGGACGAATGAGCAGTTCTTC
TRBV2	TRBJ1-6	-	-	CASAAGAKNSPLHF	TGTGCCTCGGCGGCAGGGGCGAAGAATTCACCCCTCCACTTT
TRBV7-9	TRBJ2-3	TRBD2	-	CASSLSGGPVRTDTQYF	TGTGCCAGCAGCCTTAGCGGGGGACCCGTTCGCACAGATACGCAGTATTTT
TRBV5-1	TRBJ2-5	-	-	CASSGVSETQYF	TGCGCCAGCAGCGGGGTATCAGAGACCCAGTACTTC
TRBV2	TRBJ2-6	-	-	CASSESGANVLTF	TGTGCCAGCAGTGAGTCCGGGGCCAACGTCCTGACTTTC
TRBV13	TRBJ1-6	TRBD1	-	CASSLRGLPLHF	TGTGCCAGCAGCTTAAGGGGGCTACCCCTCCACTTT
TRBV7-8	TRBJ1-1	-	-	CASSLGRVVNTEAFF	TGTGCCAGCAGCTTAGGAAGGGTGGTGAACACTGAAGCTTTCTTT
TRBV5-1	TRBJ2-6	-	-	CASSPDGRSISGANVLTF	TGCGCCAGCAGCCCGGACGGAAGGTCAATCTCTGGGGCCAACGTCCTGACTTTC
TRBV11-3	TRBJ2-3	-	-	CASSLAIGLTQYF	TGTGCCAGCAGCTTAGCAATCGGGTTAACGCAGTATTTT
TRBV5-6	TRBJ2-5	-	-	CASSFNHIVETQYF	TGTGCCAGCAGCTTTAATCATATTGTGGAGACCCAGTACTTC
TRBV14	TRBJ2-2	-	-	CASSQDYWNTGELFF	TGTGCCAGCAGCCAAGATTATTGGAACACCGGGGAGCTGTTTTTT
TRBV6-6	TRBJ1-2	-	once	CASSYEGHYGYTF	TGTGCCAGCAGTTATGAGGGGCACTATGGCTACACCTTC
TRBV5-1	TRBJ2-1	TRBD2	-	CASSAAPLAGGSEQFF	TGCGCCAGCAGCGCAGCCCCCCTAGCGGGAGGGAGTGAGCAGTTCTTC
TRBV6-5	TRBJ2-5	-	-	CASGERLGETQYF	TGTGCCAGCGGGGAGCGGCTGGGGGAGACCCAGTACTTC
TRBV2	TRBJ1-2	-	-	CASSVRAENYGYTF	TGTGCCAGCAGTGTAAGGGCAGAGAACTATGGCTACACCTTC
TRBV5-4	TRBJ1-6	-	-	CASSLMEDSPLHF	TGTGCCAGCAGCTTGATGGAGGATTCACCCCTCCACTTT
TRBV28	TRBJ1-5	TRBD1	-	CASSLGTGKQPQHF	TGTGCCAGCAGCCTCGGGACAGGGAAACAGCCCCAGCATTTT
TRBV10-3	TRBJ2-7	-	many	CAIMASYEQYF	TGTGCCATCATGGCCTCCTACGAGCAGTACTTC
TRBV5-8	TRBJ1-2	TRBD1	few	CASSNFQGAPPLF	TGTGCCAGCAGCAACTTTCAGGGGGCTCCCCCCCTCTTC
TRBV5-1	TRBJ2-4	-	-	CASSPGAGDIQYF	TGCGCCAGCAGCCCAGGGGCGGGTGACATTCAGTACTTC
TRBV9	TRBJ1-1	TRBD1	-	CASSRSSGDRGPEAFF	TGTGCCAGCTCTCGAAGTAGCGGAGACAGGGGTCCTGAAGCTTTCTTT
TRBV27	TRBJ2-7	-	-	CASSLGRQGIYEQYF	TGTGCCAGCAGTTTAGGGCGGCAGGGGATTTACGAGCAGTACTTC
TRBV10-3	TRBJ1-1	-	-	CAISEDLGGNTEAFF	TGTGCCATCAGTGAGGACCTCGGGGGAAACACTGAAGCTTTCTTT
TRBV19	TRBJ1-4	-	-	CASSLGTASGREFF	TGTGCCAGTAGTCTAGGGACGGCCAGCGGAAGGGAGTTTTTT
TRBV5-4	TRBJ2-5	TRBD2	-	CASSLSTSGGTQYF	TGTGCCAGCAGCTTGTCGACTAGCGGTGGGACCCAGTACTTC
TRBV6-1	TRBJ1-2	TRBD1	-	CASPGQGAYGYTF	TGTGCCAGCCCCGGACAGGGGGCCTATGGCTACACCTTC
TRBV5-5	TRBJ2-7	TRBD1	-	CASSLAWGTGYEQYF	TGTGCCAGCAGCTTGGCATGGGGGACAGGCTACGAGCAGTACTTC